In this sample, the clone carrying this T cell receptor (beta chain) turned up many times. TCRdb re-derived calls from the reads in MiXCR, one entry per CDR3 protein. The profile covers under 250,000 distinct CDR3 sequences, with less than 35% appearing a single time and more than 6.5% taken by the ten largest. The sample comes from a study of kidney transplant recipient with SARS-CoV-2 infection. Looked up from germline, CDR1 is SNHLY and CDR2 is FYNNEI. Trimming took 8 bases from V and 0 from J; bases not matched to a gene: 6. The CDR3 sequence is 14 residues long. The chain joins TRBV2 to TRBJ1-2, with 7 bases fitting TRBD1. Sample: a blood sample, taken at baseline and on roughly day 110 from a kidney transplant recipient. This sequence originates from a male patient in his thirties who had COVID-19 and was a kidney transplant recipient. Some T cells here may be from the graft donor. The CDR3 loop is CASLQGFANYGYTF. CDR3 DNA sequence: TGTGCCAGCCTACAGGGGTTCGCTAACTATGGCTACACCTTC.